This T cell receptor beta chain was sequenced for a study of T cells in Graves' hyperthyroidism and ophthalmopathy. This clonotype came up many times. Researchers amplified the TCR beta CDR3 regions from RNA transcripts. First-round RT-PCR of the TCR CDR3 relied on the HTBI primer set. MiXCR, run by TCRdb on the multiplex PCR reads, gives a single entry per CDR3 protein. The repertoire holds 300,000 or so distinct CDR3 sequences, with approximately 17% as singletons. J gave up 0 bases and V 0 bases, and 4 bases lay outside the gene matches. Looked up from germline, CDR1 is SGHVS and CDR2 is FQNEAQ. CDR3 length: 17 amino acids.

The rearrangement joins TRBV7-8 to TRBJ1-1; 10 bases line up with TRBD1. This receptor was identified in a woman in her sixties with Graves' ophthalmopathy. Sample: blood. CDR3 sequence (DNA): TGTGCCAGCAGCTTAGCGACAGGGGGCAGAATGAACACTGAAGCTTTCTTT. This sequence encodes CASSLATGGRMNTEAFF.